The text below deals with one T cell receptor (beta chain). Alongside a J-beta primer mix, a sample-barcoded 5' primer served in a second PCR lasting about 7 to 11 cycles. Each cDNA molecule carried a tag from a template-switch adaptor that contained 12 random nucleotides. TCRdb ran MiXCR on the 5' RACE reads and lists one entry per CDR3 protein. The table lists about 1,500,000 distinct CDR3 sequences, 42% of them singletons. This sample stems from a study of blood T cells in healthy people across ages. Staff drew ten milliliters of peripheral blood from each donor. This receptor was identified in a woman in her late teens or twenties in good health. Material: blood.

The CDR3 region is CASSPWTRYNEQFF. The CDR3 DNA reads TGTGCCAGCAGCCCTTGGACCCGGTACAATGAGCAGTTCTTC. The chain employs TRBV3-1 and TRBJ2-1, with D hard to call. Germline lookup yields CDR1 LGHDT and CDR2 YNNKEL (reference sequence). V was pared by 4 bases and J by 4 bases, with 11 bases between. The CDR3 covers 14 residues.